One T cell receptor (beta chain) is described in this entry. The entry originates in a study of T cell changes during pregnancy in multiple sclerosis. Repertoires were generated with immunoSEQ multiplex PCR, while TCRdb's copy carries only in-frame clones and drops some. In the table there are about 70,000 clones, just over 90% of which are singletons. Germline CDR1 reads SEHNR; CDR2 reads FQNEAQ (reference sequence). V lost 5 bases and J lost 5; bases outside the gene matches: 13. The CDR3 runs to 17 residues. The starting material was peripheral blood, obtained in the third trimester of pregnancy. The chain employs TRBV7-9 and TRBJ2-3; 10 bases fit TRBD2. This receptor was obtained from a female donor with multiple sclerosis, enrolled in a pregnancy study. The CDR3 here is CASSPTSGLATVDTQYF. The CDR3 coding sequence is TGTGCCAGCAGCCCTACCTCGGGACTAGCGACTGTAGATACGCAGTATTTT.